These 12 T cell receptor beta chains came from one sample sequenced in a study of T-cell reconstitution after alpha-beta-depleted transplantation in children. Unique molecular identifiers were incorporated during preparation of the TCRbeta library. Each CDR3 protein gets one entry after TCRdb re-called the PCR reads with MiXCR. The sample lists hundreds of thousands of distinct CDR3 sequences, approximately 12% occurring once. Source: PBMCs, mostly from graft donor cells, taken 360 days after TCRalphabeta/CD19-depleted stem cell transplant. The source is a male patient aged 10 to 17 who had a stem cell transplant for acute myeloid leukemia, so the T cells may come from the graft donor.

This clonotype showed up just a few times. The chain uses TRBV20-1 and TRBJ2-7; no reliable D call. Trimming left V 0 bases short and J 2 bases short, with 8 bases between. The CDR3 extends over 13 amino acids. Germline V gives CDR1 DFQATT, CDR2 SNEGSKA (reference sequence). CDR3 sequence (DNA): TGCAGTGCTAGAGATTCTTGGACCTACGAGCAGTACTTC. It specifies CSARDSWTYEQYF.

This clonotype was recorded a few times. The V gene is TRBV5-6, the J gene TRBJ2-1; TRBD2 agrees at 12 bases. This CDR3 has 16 residues. Unmatched junction bases numbered 7, after V lost 3 bases and J lost 6 bases. Germline V gene lookup returns CDR1 SGHDT and CDR2 YYEEEE. In nucleotides, the CDR3 is TGTGCCAGCAGCTCCTCTAGCGGGAGGGACCTCAATGAGCAGTTCTTC. Amino acid sequence: CASSSSSGRDLNEQFF.

This rearrangement joins TRBV4-3 to TRBJ2-1; D is unclear. CDR1 is LGHNA and CDR2 is YSLEER in the germline V gene. Deletions cut 0 bases from V and 7 bases from J, with 16 bases between. CDR3 length equals 16 residues. The CDR3 DNA sequence: TGCGCCAGCAGCCAAGATGTCACTGATTTTTGGAATGAGCAGTTCTTC. It yields the protein CASSQDVTDFWNEQFF.

The chain carries TRBV29-1 and TRBJ2-1; D perhaps matches TRBD2 (6 bases). V lost 4 bases to trimming and J lost 9 bases, with 28 bases between them. The CDR3 contains 17 residues. Germline assignment: CDR1 SQVTM and CDR2 ANQGSEA. The CDR3 protein is CSVVPALLGPRGFEQFF. CDR3 nucleotides: TGCAGCGTTGTACCCGCCCTATTAGGACCCCGGGGGTTTGAGCAGTTCTTC.

Only a few counts were recorded for this clonotype. V usage is TRBV24-1 and J usage is TRBJ2-3; 8 bases agree with TRBD2. Per the germline V gene, CDR1 is KGHDR and CDR2 is SFDVKD. V gave up 3 bases and J gave up 0 bases; unmatched junction bases: 10. This CDR3 has 18 residues. The CDR3 spells CATSDAETSASSTDTQYF. DNA for the CDR3: TGTGCCACCAGTGATGCCGAGACTAGCGCCTCTAGCACAGATACGCAGTATTTT.

The V and J genes are TRBV30 and TRBJ1-1; D remains ambiguous. The CDR3 contains 8 residues. Trimming removed 4 bases from V and 11 bases from J, with 5 bases in between. Germline V CDR1 and CDR2: GTSNPN, SVGIG (reference sequence). Written as DNA, the CDR3 is TGTGCCTGGATGGGGGCTTTCTTT. Translation: CAWMGAFF. Using reference TRBV30 and TRBJ1-1 for the parts outside the CDR3, the full variable domain is SQTIHQWPATLVQPVGSPLSLECTVEGTSNPNLYWYRQAAGRGLQLLFYSVGIGQISSEVPQNLSASRPQDRQFILSSKKLLLSDSGFYLCAWMGAFFGQGTRLTVV.

This clonotype turned up a few times. The genes are TRBV5-1 and TRBJ2-1; tentative D call: TRBD2 (5 bases). CDR1 and CDR2 from the germline V gene are SGHRS and YFSETQ. V lost 2 bases, J lost 0 bases, and 21 bases lay in between. This CDR3 spans 19 amino acids. CDR3 region: CASSFRSLSAVSSYNEQFF. For the CDR3, the DNA is TGCGCCAGCAGCTTCCGTTCACTTAGCGCGGTAAGCTCCTACAATGAGCAGTTCTTC.

The sample holds many counts of this clonotype. V gene TRBV28 combines with J gene TRBJ2-1; TRBD2 is a possible D gene (5 bases). CDR3 length equals 15 residues. V was shortened by 5 bases and J by 7 bases, with 18 bases between the two germline ends. The germline gives CDR1 MDHEN, CDR2 SYDVKM. In nucleotides, the CDR3 is TGTGCCAGCAGTCCCCAAATAATTCCGGGAAATGAGCAGTTCTTC. This translates into CASSPQIIPGNEQFF.

The chain links TRBV9 to TRBJ2-2, with 12 bases that match TRBD2. This CDR3 has 18 residues. Germline values: CDR1 SGDLS, CDR2 YYNGEE. V shed 4 bases, J shed 0 bases, and the junction held 7 bases outside the gene matches. CDR3 residues: CASSTLAGGSANTGELFF. In DNA, the CDR3 is TGTGCCAGCAGCACACTAGCGGGAGGCTCCGCGAACACCGGGGAGCTGTTTTTT.

The J gene is TRBJ2-1, the V gene TRBV19; a possible D gene is TRBD1 (5 bases). The length of the CDR3 is 15 residues. The germline gives CDR1 LNHDA, CDR2 SQIVND (reference sequence). The germline V and J ends were trimmed by 6 bases and 8 bases, with 20 bases remaining between them. The chain's CDR3 is CASRVKRQGSDEQFF. The CDR3 region has the DNA TGTGCCAGTAGAGTTAAGAGGCAGGGAAGCGATGAGCAGTTCTTC.

V gene TRBV29-1 combines with J gene TRBJ2-7; 7 nucleotides line up with TRBD2. CDR1 and CDR2 (germline): SQVTM, ANQGSEA. J was trimmed by 6 bases and V by 3 bases; bases with no gene match: 14. The CDR3 length is 15 residues. The CDR3 DNA reads as TGCAGCGTTGATAAGTTGGGAGGGCCTCTTGGCGAGCAGTACTTC. It is translated as CSVDKLGGPLGEQYF.

The sample holds a few counts of this clonotype. V and J are TRBV20-1 and TRBJ2-7; D is unclear. Germline V CDR1 and CDR2: DFQATT, SNEGSKA (reference sequence). This CDR3 spans 13 amino acids. Trimming shortened V by 7 bases and J by 0 bases, and 13 bases separated the two germline ends. Here the CDR3 DNA reads TGCAGTGAACGCGGCCGCAGCTCCTACGAGCAGTACTTC. Protein: CSERGRSSYEQYF.